This T cell receptor (beta chain) originates from a study of beta chain features in type 1 diabetes. Since all of the isolated RNA was reverse transcribed, expressed TCRB transcripts were what got sequenced. TCRdb keeps only in-frame clones here, not all; method: immunoSEQ multiplex PCR. Found here are around 240,000 clones, approximately 16% of them singletons; the top ten hold 0.08% to 0.095%. Notes on the study in general: All four CD4+ subsets from Type 1 diabetes patients carried moderately but significantly shorter TCRB CDR3s.

Worth noting for this clone: Its antigen is not identified.

With 3 bases clipped from V and 0 bases from J, the junction kept 4 bases outside the gene matches. Germline V gives CDR1 SGDLS, CDR2 YYNGEE. This CDR3 has 15 residues. The gene calls are TRBV9 and TRBJ1-1; 8 bases map to TRBD1. Sequencing used naive CD4+ T cells from blood. The receptor was derived from a man in his thirties or forties with type 1 diabetes. CDR3 sequence (DNA): TGTGCCAGCAGCGCTGGGGGACAGGTGAACACTGAAGCTTTCTTT. Protein sequence: CASSAGGQVNTEAFF.